This record covers a single T cell receptor beta chain. Its antigen is unidentified. In germline, CDR1 is MNHNS, CDR2 SASEGT. This CDR3 has 15 amino acids. Trimming pared 8 bases from V and 16 bases from J, leaving 27 bases between. Use of 60 Vbeta and 13 Jbeta primers characterized the PCR. Produced via immunoSEQ multiplex PCR; TCRdb's table is partial and in-frame only. The sample lists roughly 120,000 clones; about 79% were seen once. This specimen belongs to a study of cytomegalovirus exposure and HLA in healthy donors. Study-level background: There were around 390 genotyped donors. Of these, roughly 80% fell in the genetic ancestry cluster associated with self-reported Caucasian donors.

Study conclusions and caveats: Presence/absence analyses rested on an assumption that sequencing depth was roughly uniform across donors. In vitro confirmation showed a few CMV-associated chains to be CMV antigen specific.

The clonotype comes from a man younger than 45 in good health and CMV-seropositive. Sequencing was done on a sample of PBMCs. This chain connects TRBV6-1 to TRBJ2-6; D is perhaps TRBD1 (5 bases). The CDR3 region is CASAPQLAGANGLTF. CDR3 DNA sequence: TGTGCCAGCGCACCCCAGTTGGCTGGGGCCAACGGTCTGACTTTC.